Following are 3 T cell receptor beta chains from one sample sequenced in a study of blood T cell repertoires in COVID-19. Clones were sequenced by immunoSEQ multiplex PCR, and TCRdb holds only the in-frame ones, with some missing. The top ten clones hold 6.2% of a sample with 200,000 to 300,000 clones, 70% to 90% of them seen once. The sample comprised peripheral blood. The receptors were gathered from a man aged 55-75 years with acute or convalescent COVID-19.

This clone has a single count. The V and J genes are TRBV27 and TRBJ1-6, with 7 nucleotides matching TRBD1. J gave up 7 bases and V 5 bases, and 5 bases lay outside the gene matches. Germline V gene lookup returns CDR1 MNHEY and CDR2 SMNVEV (reference sequence). The CDR3 loop spans 14 amino acids. CDR3 loop: CASSRDRENSPLHF. In DNA, the CDR3 is TGTGCCAGCAGTCGGGACAGAGAAAATTCACCCCTCCACTTT.

The rearrangement links TRBV30 to TRBJ1-5; weak D call: TRBD1 (6 bases). Between the trimmed V and J ends, which lost 1 base and 4 bases, there was a span of 11 bases. Germline loops: CDR1 GTSNPN, CDR2 SVGIG (reference sequence). This CDR3 has 14 amino acids. The CDR3 DNA follows: TGTGCCTGGAGTGCAGGACAGCCGAATCAGCCCCAGCATTTT. Translation: CAWSAGQPNQPQHF.

In nucleotides, the CDR3 is TGTGCCAGCAGTGAAGCCTTCAGACAGTTCTTC. It yields the protein CASSEAFRQFF. This chain joins TRBV25-1 and TRBJ2-1; the D is unclear. The CDR3 consists of 11 residues. The V and J ends lost 2 bases and 13 bases respectively, with 9 bases between them. The germline gives CDR1 MGHDK, CDR2 SYGVNS.